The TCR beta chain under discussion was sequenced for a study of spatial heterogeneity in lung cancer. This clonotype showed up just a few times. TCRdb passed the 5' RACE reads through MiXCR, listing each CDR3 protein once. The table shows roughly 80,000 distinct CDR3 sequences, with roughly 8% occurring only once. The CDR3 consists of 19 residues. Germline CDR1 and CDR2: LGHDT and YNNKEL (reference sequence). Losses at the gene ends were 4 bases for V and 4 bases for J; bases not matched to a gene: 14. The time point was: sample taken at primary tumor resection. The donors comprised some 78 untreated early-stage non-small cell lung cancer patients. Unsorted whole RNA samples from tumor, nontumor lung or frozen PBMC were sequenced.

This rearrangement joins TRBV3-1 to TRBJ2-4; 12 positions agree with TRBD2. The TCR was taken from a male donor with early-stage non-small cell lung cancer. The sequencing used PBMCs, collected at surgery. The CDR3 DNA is TGTGCCAGCAGCCGAAGCTACCGTCCAGGGACTAGCGGGAAAAACATTCAGTACTTC. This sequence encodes CASSRSYRPGTSGKNIQYF.